A selection of T cell receptor beta chains follows, all from one sample in a study of shared clonotypes between healthy human individuals. The assay was immunoSEQ multiplex PCR, and TCRdb's table has in-frame clones only and misses some. The sample holds about 600,000 clones, roughly four fifths seen once. The sequenced sample was PBMCs. These receptors originate from a woman in her 40s in good health. Some clones in this sample may be carry-over from other donors' samples. Each CDR3 is given with its conserved first and last residue. The D gene is left open where the match is weak. Expanded clones get a size class; other rows say once, few or many, or leave the size out.

16 | TRBD1 | - | TRBJ2-1 | TRBV5-1 | CASSLGPGQGQNEQFF | TGCGCCAGCAGCTTGGGTCCGGGACAGGGGCAAAATGAGCAGTTCTTC
15 | TRBD1 | - | TRBJ1-2 | TRBV6-5 | CASSPGTVGAYGYTF | TGTGCCAGCAGCCCTGGGACAGTTGGAGCTTATGGCTACACCTTC
13 | TRBD2 | - | TRBJ2-1 | TRBV7-2 | CASSSDLAGALFF | TGTGCCAGCAGCTCAGATCTAGCGGGAGCCTTATTCTTC
14 | - | - | TRBJ1-3 | TRBV2 | CASSEWAVGNTIYF | TGTGCCAGCAGTGAATGGGCGGTTGGAAACACCATATATTTT
15 | TRBD2 | - | TRBJ2-5 | TRBV13 | CASSLDGRAQETQYF | TGTGCCAGCAGCTTAGACGGGAGGGCTCAAGAGACCCAGTACTTC
13 | - | - | TRBJ1-1 | TRBV7-2 | CASSLVSGDVAFF | TGTGCCAGCAGCTTAGTTTCTGGAGATGTAGCTTTCTTT
19 | TRBD1 | - | TRBJ1-5 | TRBV28 | CASTQELGQVILGNQPQHF | TGTGCCAGCACCCAAGAGTTGGGACAGGTGATTTTGGGCAATCAGCCCCAGCATTTT
14 | - | - | TRBJ2-3 | TRBV6-1 | CASNGGGPGNTQYF | TGTGCCAGCAATGGGGGAGGCCCCGGGAATACGCAGTATTTT
14 | TRBD2 | - | TRBJ2-3 | TRBV5-1 | CASSSGGRTDTQYF | TGCGCCAGCAGCTCGGGAGGGCGTACAGATACGCAGTATTTT
12 | - | - | TRBJ1-1 | TRBV6-5 | CATRTGNTEAFF | TGTGCCACCCGGACGGGGAACACTGAAGCTTTCTTT
15 | TRBD2 | - | TRBJ2-3 | TRBV6-5 | CASSWDGGVTDTQYF | TGTGCCAGCAGTTGGGACGGGGGGGTAACAGATACGCAGTATTTT
13 | - | - | TRBJ1-5 | TRBV7-4 | CASSSYSNQPQHF | TGTGCCAGCAGCTCCTATTCCAATCAGCCCCAGCATTTT
11 | - | - | TRBJ2-2 | TRBV20-1 | CSARSGGELFF | TGCAGTGCTCGCTCGGGGGGGGAGCTGTTTTTT
12 | - | once | TRBJ2-7 | TRBV7-9 | CASSLRIYEQYF | TGTGCCAGCAGCCTAAGAATCTACGAGCAGTACTTC
14 | - | - | TRBJ2-2 | TRBV6-1 | CASTAVWNTGELFF | TGTGCCAGCACCGCCGTTTGGAACACCGGGGAGCTGTTTTTT
13 | - | - | TRBJ1-2 | TRBV7-3 | CASSFSGAEGYTF | TGTGCCAGCAGCTTCTCGGGGGCGGAGGGCTACACCTTC
16 | - | - | TRBJ1-2 | TRBV2 | CASGGGLDTSGYGYTF | TGTGCCAGCGGGGGGGGACTGGACACGTCTGGCTATGGCTACACCTTC
16 | TRBD2 | many | TRBJ2-2 | TRBV28 | CASRSSGRIVTGELFF | TGTGCCAGCAGGAGTAGCGGGAGGATCGTCACCGGGGAGCTGTTTTTT
17 | TRBD2 | - | TRBJ2-1 | TRBV28 | CASSSRSAGGSGNEQFF | TGTGCCAGCAGTTCTCGGTCAGCGGGAGGATCGGGGAATGAGCAGTTCTTC
17 | - | - | TRBJ2-5 | TRBV14 | CASSQGDLVLPWGTQYF | TGTGCCAGCAGCCAAGGAGACCTAGTTCTCCCGTGGGGGACCCAGTACTTC
17 | - | - | TRBJ1-5 | TRBV18 | CASSPLPLAGPNQPQHF | TGTGCCAGCTCACCACTGCCCCTGGCAGGGCCCAATCAGCCCCAGCATTTT
15 | - | - | TRBJ2-3 | TRBV7-3 | CASSPSSGGTDTQYF | TGTGCCAGCAGCCCCTCGTCAGGGGGCACAGATACGCAGTATTTT
13 | - | - | TRBJ2-3 | TRBV2 | CASSDRKTDSQYF | TGTGCCAGCAGTGACCGAAAGACAGATTCGCAGTATTTT
14 | - | - | TRBJ2-7 | TRBV10-3 | CAISESRSRYEQYF | TGTGCCATCAGTGAGTCGAGGTCTCGCTACGAGCAGTACTTC
14 | TRBD1 | - | TRBJ2-3 | TRBV18 | CASSRDREADTQYF | TGTGCCAGCTCAAGGGACAGGGAAGCAGATACGCAGTATTTT
14 | - | many | TRBJ1-6 | TRBV6-6 | CASSYSQANSPLHF | TGTGCCAGCAGTTACTCGCAGGCCAATTCACCCCTCCACTTT
15 | TRBD1 | - | TRBJ1-2 | TRBV7-3 | CASSFRDRDLSGYTF | TGTGCCAGCAGCTTCCGGGACAGGGATTTATCTGGCTACACCTTC
15 | TRBD1 | - | TRBJ2-5 | TRBV7-9 | CASSPGQLLQETQYF | TGTGCCAGCAGCCCGGGACAGCTTCTACAAGAGACCCAGTACTTC